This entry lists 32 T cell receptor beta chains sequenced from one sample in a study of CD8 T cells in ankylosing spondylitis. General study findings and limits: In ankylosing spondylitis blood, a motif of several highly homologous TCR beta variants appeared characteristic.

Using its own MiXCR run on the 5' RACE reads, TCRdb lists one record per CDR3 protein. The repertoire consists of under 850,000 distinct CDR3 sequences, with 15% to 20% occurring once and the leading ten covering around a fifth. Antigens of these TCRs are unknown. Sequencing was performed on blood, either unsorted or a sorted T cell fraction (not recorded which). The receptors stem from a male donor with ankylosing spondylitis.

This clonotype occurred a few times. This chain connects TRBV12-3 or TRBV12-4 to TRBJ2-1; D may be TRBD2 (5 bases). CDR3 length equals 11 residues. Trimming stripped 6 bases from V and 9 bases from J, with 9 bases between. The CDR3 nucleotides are TGTGCCAGCAGCTCCGGGATTGAGCAGTTCTTC. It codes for CASSSGIEQFF.

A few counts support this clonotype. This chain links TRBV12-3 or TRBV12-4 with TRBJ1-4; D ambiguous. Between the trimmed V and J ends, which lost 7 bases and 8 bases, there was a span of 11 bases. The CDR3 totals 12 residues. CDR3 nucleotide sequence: TGTGCCAGCACTTTTCGGGGAGAAAAACTGTTTTTT. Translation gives CASTFRGEKLFF.

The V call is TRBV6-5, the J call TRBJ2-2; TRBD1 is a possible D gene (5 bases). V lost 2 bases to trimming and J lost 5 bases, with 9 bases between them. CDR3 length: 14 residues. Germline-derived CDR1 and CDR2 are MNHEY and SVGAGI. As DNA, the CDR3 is TGTGCCAGCAGTTACGGACACCCAACCGGGGAGCTGTTTTTT. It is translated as CASSYGHPTGELFF.

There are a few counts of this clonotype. The CDR3, as DNA: TGTGCCATCAGAGCAGGGCGCACAGATACGCAGTATTTT. Translated: CAIRAGRTDTQYF. V and J are TRBV10-3 and TRBJ2-3, with D perhaps matching TRBD1 (5 bases). The CDR3 consists of 13 residues. Germline values: CDR1 ENHRY, CDR2 SYGVKD. V lost 6 bases, J lost 1 base, and 8 bases lay in between.

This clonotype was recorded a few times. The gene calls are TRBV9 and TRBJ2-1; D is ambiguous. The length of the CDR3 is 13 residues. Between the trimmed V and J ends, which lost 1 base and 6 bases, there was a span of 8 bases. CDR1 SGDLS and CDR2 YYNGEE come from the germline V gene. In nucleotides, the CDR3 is TGTGCCAGCAGCGTAAGTTCCCCCAATGAGCAGTTCTTC. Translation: CASSVSSPNEQFF.

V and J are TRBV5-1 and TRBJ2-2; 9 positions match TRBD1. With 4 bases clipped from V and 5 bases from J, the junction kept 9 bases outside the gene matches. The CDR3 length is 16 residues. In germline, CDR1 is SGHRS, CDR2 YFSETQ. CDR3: CASSADRDRATGELFF. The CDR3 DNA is TGCGCCAGCAGCGCCGACCGGGACAGGGCGACCGGGGAGCTGTTTTTT. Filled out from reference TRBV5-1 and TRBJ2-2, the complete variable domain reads KAGVTQTPRYLIKTRGQQVTLSCSPISGHRSVSWYQQTPGQGLQFLFEYFSETQRNKGNFPGRFSGRQFSNSRSEMNVSTLELGDSALYLCASSADRDRATGELFFGEGSRLTVL.

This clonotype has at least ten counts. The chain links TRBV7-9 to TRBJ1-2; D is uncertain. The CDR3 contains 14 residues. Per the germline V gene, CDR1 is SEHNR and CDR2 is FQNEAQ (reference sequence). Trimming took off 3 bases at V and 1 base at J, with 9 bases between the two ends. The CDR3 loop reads CASSLDGSNYGYTF. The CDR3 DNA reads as TGTGCCAGCAGCTTGGACGGAAGTAACTATGGCTACACCTTC.

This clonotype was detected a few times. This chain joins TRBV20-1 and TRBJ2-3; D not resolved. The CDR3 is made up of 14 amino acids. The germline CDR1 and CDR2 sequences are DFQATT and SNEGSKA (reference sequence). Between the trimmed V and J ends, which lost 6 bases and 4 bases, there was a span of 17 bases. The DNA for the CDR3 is TGCAGTGCGACCGGGCTAAGCCAGGCAGATACGCAGTATTTT. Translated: CSATGLSQADTQYF.

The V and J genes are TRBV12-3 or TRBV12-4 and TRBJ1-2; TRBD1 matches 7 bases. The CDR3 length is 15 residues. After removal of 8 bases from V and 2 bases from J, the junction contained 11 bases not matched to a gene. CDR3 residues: CASRRTGDSNYGYTF. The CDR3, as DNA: TGTGCCAGCCGTCGGACAGGCGATTCGAACTATGGCTACACCTTC.

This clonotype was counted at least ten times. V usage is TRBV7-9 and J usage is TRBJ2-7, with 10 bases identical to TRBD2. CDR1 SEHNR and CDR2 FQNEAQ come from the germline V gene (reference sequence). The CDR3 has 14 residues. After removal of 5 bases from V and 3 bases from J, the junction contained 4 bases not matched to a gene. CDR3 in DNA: TGTGCCAGCAGCATTGGGACTAGCGTCTACGAGCAGTACTTC. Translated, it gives CASSIGTSVYEQYF.

CDR3: CASALHSEDIYGYTF. CDR3 in DNA: TGCGCCAGCGCTTTGCATAGTGAGGACATCTATGGCTACACCTTC. V and J are TRBV5-1 and TRBJ1-2; a possible D gene is TRBD1 (5 bases). The CDR3 spans 15 residues. V lost 7 bases and J lost 4, with 20 bases in between. Germline values: CDR1 SGHRS, CDR2 YFSETQ.

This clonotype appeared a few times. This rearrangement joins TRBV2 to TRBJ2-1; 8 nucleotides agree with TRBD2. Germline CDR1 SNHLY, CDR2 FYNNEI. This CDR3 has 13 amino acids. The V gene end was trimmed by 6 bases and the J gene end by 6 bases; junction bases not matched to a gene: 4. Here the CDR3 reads CASRPSGGNEQFF. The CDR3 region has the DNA TGTGCCAGCAGGCCAAGCGGGGGCAATGAGCAGTTCTTC.

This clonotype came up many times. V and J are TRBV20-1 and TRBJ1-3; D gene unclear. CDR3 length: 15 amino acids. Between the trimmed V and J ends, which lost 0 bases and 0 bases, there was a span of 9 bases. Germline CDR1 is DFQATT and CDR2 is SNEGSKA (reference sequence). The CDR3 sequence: CSARDEAGSGNTIYF. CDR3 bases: TGCAGTGCTAGAGATGAAGCGGGCTCTGGAAACACCATATATTTT.

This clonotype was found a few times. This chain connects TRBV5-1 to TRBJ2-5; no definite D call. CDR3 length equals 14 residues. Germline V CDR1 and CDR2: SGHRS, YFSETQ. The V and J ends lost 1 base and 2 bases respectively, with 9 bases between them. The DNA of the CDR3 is TGCGCCAGCAGCTTGAGGGTCCCGCAAGAGACCCAGTACTTC. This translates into CASSLRVPQETQYF.

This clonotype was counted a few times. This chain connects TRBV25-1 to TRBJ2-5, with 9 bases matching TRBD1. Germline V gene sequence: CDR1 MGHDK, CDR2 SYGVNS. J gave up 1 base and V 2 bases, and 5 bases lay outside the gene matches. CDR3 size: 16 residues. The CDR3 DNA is TGTGCCAGCAGTGAAATAACAGGGGGCCTCCAAGAGACCCAGTACTTC. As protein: CASSEITGGLQETQYF.

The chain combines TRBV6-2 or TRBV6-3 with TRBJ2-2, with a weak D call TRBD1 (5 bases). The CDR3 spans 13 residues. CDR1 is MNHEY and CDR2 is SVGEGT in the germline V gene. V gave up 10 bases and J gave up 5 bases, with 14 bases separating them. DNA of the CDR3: TGTGCCACCACCAGACAGCTGACCGGGGAGCTGTTTTTT. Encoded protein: CATTRQLTGELFF.

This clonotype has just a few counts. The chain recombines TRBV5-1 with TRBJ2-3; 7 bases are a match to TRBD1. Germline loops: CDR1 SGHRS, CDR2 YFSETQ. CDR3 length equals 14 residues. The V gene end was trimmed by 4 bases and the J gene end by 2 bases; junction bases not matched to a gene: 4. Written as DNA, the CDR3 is TGCGCCAGCAGCCCGGGACAGATCACAGATACGCAGTATTTT. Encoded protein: CASSPGQITDTQYF.

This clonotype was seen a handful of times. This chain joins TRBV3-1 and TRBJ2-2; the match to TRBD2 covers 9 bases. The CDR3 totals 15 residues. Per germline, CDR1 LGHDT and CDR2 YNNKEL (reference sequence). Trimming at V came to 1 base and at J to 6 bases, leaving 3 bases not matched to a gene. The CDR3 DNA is TGTGCCAGCAGCCAAGGAGGCGGGGGGGCCGGGGAGCTGTTTTTT. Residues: CASSQGGGGAGELFF.

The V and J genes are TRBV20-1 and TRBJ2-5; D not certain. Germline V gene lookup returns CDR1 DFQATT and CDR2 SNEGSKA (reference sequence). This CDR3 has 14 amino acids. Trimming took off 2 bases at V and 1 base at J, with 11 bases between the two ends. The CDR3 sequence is CSARRVGFQETQYF. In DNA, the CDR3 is TGCAGTGCTAGAAGGGTCGGGTTCCAAGAGACCCAGTACTTC.

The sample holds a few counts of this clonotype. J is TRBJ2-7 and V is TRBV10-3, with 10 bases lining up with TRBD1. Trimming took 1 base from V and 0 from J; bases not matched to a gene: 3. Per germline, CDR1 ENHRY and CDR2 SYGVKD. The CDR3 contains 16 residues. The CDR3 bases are TGTGCCATCAGTGAGTTAGGGACAGGGGTCTCCTACGAGCAGTACTTC. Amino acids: CAISELGTGVSYEQYF.

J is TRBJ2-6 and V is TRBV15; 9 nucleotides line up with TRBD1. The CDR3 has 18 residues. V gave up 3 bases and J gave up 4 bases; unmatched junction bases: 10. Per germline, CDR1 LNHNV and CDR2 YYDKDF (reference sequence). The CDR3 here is CATSRSPGTGWGANVLTF. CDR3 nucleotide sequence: TGTGCCACCAGCAGGAGCCCCGGGACAGGGTGGGGGGCCAACGTCCTGACTTTC.

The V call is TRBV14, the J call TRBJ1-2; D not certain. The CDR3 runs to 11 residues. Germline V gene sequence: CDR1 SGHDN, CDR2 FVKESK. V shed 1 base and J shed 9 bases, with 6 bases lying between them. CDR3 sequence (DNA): TGTGCCAGCAGCCAAGGGGTCCGCTACACCTTC. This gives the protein CASSQGVRYTF.

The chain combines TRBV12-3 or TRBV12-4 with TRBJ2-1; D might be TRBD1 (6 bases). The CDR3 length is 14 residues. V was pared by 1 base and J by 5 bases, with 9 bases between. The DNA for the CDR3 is TGTGCCAGCAGTTTAGGACAGGCCAACAATGAGCAGTTCTTC. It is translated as CASSLGQANNEQFF.

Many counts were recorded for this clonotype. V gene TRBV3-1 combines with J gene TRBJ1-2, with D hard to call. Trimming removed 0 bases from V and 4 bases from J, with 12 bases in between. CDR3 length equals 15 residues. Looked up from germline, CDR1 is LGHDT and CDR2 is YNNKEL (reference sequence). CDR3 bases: TGTGCCAGCAGCCAAGACGGTGGATCTTTCTATGGCTACACCTTC. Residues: CASSQDGGSFYGYTF.

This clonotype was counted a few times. This CDR3 is CASSLGAAEKLFF. The CDR3 bases are TGCGCCAGCAGCTTGGGGGCTGCCGAAAAACTGTTTTTT. The chain couples TRBV5-1 to TRBJ1-4; D ambiguous. The CDR3 sequence is 13 residues long. Between the trimmed V and J ends, which lost 0 bases and 8 bases, there was a span of 8 bases. Per germline, CDR1 SGHRS and CDR2 YFSETQ.

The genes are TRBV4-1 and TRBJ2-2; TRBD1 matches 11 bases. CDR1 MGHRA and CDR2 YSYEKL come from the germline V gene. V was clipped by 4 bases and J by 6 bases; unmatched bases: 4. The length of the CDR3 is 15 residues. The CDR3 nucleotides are TGCGCCAGCAGCCGCGGGACAGGGGGTGCCGGGGAGCTGTTTTTT. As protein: CASSRGTGGAGELFF.

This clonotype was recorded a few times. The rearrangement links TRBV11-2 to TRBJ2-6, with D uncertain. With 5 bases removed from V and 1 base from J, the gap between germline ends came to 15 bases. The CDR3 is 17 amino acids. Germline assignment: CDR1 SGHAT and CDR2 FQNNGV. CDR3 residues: CASSQSGHRSGANVLTF. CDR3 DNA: TGTGCCAGCAGCCAGTCCGGGCACCGATCTGGGGCCAACGTCCTGACTTTC.

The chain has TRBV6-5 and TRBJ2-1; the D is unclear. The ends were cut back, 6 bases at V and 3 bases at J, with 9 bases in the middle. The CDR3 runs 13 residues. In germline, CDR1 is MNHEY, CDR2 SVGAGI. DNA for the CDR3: TGTGCCAGCAGACTCGGTAGCTACAATGAGCAGTTCTTC. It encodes CASRLGSYNEQFF.

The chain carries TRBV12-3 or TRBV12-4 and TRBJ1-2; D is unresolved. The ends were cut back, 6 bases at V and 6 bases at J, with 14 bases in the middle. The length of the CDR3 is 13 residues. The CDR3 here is CASSPTGSNGYTF. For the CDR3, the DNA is TGTGCCAGCAGCCCTACTGGATCCAATGGCTACACCTTC.

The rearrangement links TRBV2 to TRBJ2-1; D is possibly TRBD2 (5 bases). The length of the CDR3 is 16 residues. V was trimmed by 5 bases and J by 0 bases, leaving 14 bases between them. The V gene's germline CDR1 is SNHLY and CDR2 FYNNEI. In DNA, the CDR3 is TGTGCCAGCAGTCCACAACAGCGGTTCTCCTACAATGAGCAGTTCTTC. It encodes CASSPQQRFSYNEQFF.

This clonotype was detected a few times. The CDR3 loop reads CASSSGTVSYEQYF. The CDR3 DNA is TGTGCCAGCAGTTCCGGGACAGTCTCCTACGAGCAGTACTTC. The V call is TRBV28, the J call TRBJ2-7; TRBD1 matches at 7 bases. Per the germline V gene, CDR1 is MDHEN and CDR2 is SYDVKM. V was clipped by 4 bases and J by 0 bases; unmatched bases: 3. This CDR3 has 14 residues.

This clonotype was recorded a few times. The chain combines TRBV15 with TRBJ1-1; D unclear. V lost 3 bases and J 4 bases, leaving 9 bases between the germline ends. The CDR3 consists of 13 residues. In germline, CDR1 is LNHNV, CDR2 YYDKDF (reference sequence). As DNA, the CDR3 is TGTGCCACCAGCAGCAACAGTTTCACTGAAGCTTTCTTT. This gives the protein CATSSNSFTEAFF.